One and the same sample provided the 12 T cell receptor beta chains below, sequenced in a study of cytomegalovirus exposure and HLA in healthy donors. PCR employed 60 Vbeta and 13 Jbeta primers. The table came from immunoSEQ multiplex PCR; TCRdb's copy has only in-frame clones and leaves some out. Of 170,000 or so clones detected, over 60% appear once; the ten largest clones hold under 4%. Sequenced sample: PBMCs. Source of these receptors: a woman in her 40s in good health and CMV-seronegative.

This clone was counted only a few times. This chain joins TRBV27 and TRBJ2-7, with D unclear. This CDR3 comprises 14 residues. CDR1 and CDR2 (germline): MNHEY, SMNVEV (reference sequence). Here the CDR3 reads CVFFKQKAAYEQYF. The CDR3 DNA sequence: TGTGTTTTTTTCAAGCAGAAGGCGGCATACGAGCAGTACTTC.

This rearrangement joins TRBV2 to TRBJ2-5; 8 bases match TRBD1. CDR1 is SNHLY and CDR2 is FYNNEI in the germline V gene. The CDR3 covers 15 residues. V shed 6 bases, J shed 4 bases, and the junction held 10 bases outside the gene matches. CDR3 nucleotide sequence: TGTGCCAGCAGGTACAGGGGGAGGTTAGGAGAGACCCAGTACTTC. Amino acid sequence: CASRYRGRLGETQYF.

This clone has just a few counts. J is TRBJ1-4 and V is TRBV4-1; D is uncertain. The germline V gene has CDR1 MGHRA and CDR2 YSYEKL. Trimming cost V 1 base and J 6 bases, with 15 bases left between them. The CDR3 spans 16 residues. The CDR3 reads CASSQGVRAFYEKLFF. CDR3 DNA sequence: TGCGCCAGCAGCCAAGGCGTGAGGGCTTTTTATGAAAAACTGTTTTTT.

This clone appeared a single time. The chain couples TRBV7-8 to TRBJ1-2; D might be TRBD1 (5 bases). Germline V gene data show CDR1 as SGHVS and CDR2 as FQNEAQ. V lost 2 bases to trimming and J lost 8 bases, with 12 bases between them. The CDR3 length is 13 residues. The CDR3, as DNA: TGTGCCAGCAGCTTAAAGCAGGGAGGGGGCTACACCTTC. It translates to CASSLKQGGGYTF. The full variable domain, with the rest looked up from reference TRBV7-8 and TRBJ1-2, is GAGVSQSPRYKVAKRGQDVALRCDPISGHVSLFWYQQALGQGPEFLTYFQNEAQLDKSGLPSDRFFAERPEGSVSTLKIQRTQQEDSAVYLCASSLKQGGGYTFGSGTRLTVV.

In DNA form, the CDR3 reads TGCGCCAGCAGCTTGGTTAGCAGGGCGGAGACCCAGTACTTC. This translates into CASSLVSRAETQYF. This sequence joins TRBV5-1 and TRBJ2-5, with D perhaps matching TRBD1 (5 bases). Trimming cost V 0 bases and J 5 bases, with 11 bases left between them. The CDR3 has 14 residues. Germline CDR1 SGHRS, CDR2 YFSETQ.

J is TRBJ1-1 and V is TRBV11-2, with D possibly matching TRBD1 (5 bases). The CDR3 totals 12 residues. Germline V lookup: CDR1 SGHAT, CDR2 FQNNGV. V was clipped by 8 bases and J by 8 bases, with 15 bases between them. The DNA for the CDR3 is TGTGCCAGCGGCGGGACGGTACGAGAAGCTTTCTTT. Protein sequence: CASGGTVREAFF.

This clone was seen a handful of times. The CDR3 loop reads CASSAPGQSKLFF. In DNA, the CDR3 is TGTGCCAGCTCAGCGCCGGGACAGAGTAAACTGTTTTTT. The chain carries TRBV18 and TRBJ1-4; 7 bases are a match to TRBD1. The ends lost 5 bases at V and 11 bases at J; junction bases unmatched: 8. Germline assignment: CDR1 KGHSH and CDR2 LQKENI. The CDR3 loop spans 13 amino acids.

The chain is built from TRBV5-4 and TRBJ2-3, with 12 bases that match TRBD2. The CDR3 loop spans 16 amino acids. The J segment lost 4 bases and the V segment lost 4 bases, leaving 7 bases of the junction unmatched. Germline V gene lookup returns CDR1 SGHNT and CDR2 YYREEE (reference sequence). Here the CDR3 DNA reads TGTGCCAGCAGCCTTCGGACTAGCGGGGTGGCAGATACGCAGTATTTT. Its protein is CASSLRTSGVADTQYF.

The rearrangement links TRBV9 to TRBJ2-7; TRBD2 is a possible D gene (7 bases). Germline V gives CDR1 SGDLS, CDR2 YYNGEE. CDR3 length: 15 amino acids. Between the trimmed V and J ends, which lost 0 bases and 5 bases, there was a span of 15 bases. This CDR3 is CASSVGGGEGNEQYF. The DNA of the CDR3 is TGTGCCAGCAGCGTAGGCGGGGGCGAAGGAAACGAGCAGTACTTC.

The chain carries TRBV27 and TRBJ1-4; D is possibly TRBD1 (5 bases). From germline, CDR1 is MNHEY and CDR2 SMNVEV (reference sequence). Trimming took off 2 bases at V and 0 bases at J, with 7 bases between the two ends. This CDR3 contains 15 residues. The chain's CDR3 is CASSLIRATNEKLFF. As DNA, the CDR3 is TGTGCCAGCAGTTTAATCAGGGCAACTAATGAAAAACTGTTTTTT.

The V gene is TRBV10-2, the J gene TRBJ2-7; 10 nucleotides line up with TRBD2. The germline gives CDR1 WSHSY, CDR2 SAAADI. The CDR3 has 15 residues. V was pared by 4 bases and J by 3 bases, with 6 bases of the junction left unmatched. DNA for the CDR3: TGCGCCAGCAGTGGGACTAGCGGACGTTTCTACGAGCAGTACTTC. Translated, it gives CASSGTSGRFYEQYF.

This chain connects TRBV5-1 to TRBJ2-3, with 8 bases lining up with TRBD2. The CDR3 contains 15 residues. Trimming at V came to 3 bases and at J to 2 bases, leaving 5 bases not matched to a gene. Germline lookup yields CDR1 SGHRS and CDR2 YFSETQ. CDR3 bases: TGCGCCAGCAGCTGGAGCGGGGGAACCACAGATACGCAGTATTTT. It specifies CASSWSGGTTDTQYF.